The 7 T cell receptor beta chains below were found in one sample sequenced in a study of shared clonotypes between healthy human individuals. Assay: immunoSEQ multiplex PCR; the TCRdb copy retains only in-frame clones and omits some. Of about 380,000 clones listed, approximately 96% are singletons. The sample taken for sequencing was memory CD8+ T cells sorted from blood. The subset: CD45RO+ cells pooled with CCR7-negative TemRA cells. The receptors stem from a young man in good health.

CDR3 residues: CASSQEGVTSNQPQHF. CDR3 in DNA: TGTGCCAGCAGCCAAGAGGGAGTCACGAGCAATCAGCCCCAGCATTTT. The V gene is TRBV4-2, the J gene TRBJ1-5; D remains unclear. This CDR3 region has 16 residues. Germline CDR1 reads LGHNA; CDR2 reads YNFKEQ. With 0 bases removed from V and 1 base from J, the gap between germline ends came to 10 bases.

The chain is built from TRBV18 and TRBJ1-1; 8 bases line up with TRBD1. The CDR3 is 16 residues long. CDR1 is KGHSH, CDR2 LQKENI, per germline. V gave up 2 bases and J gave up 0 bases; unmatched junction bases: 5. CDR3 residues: CASSPWQGAMNTEAFF. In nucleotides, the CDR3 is TGTGCCAGCTCACCATGGCAGGGGGCCATGAACACTGAAGCTTTCTTT.

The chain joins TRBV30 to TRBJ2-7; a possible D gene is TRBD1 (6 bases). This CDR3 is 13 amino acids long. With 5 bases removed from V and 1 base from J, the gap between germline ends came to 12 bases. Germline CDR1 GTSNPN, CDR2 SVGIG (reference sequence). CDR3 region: CAWALDSSYEQYF. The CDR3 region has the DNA TGTGCCTGGGCTCTGGACAGTTCCTACGAGCAGTACTTC.

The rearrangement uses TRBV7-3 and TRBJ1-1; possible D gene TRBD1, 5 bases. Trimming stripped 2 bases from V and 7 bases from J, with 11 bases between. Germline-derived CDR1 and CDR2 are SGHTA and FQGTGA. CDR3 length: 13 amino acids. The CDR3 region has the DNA TGTGCCAGCAGCTTAGGACCACAGGATGAAGCTTTCTTT. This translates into CASSLGPQDEAFF.

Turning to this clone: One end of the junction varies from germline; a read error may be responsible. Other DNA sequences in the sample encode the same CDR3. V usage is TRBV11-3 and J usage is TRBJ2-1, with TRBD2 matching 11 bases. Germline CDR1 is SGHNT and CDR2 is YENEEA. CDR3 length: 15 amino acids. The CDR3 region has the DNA TGTGCCAGTAGCTTCGGGACTAGCGGTTACAATGAGCAGTTCTTC. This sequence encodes CASSFGTSGYNEQFF. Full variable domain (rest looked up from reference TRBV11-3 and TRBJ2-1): EAGVVQSPRYKIIEKKQPVAFWCNPISGHNTLYWYLQNLGQGPELLIRYENEEAVDDSQLPKDRFSAERLKGVDSTLKIQPAELGDSAVYLCASSFGTSGYNEQFFGPGTRLTVL.

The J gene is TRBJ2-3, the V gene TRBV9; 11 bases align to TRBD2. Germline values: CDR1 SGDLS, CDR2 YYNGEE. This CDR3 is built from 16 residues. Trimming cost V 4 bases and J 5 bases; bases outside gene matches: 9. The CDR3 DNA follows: TGTGCCAGCAGCTCACCGGCTGGACTAGCGGGAGATACGCAGTATTTT. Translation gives CASSSPAGLAGDTQYF.

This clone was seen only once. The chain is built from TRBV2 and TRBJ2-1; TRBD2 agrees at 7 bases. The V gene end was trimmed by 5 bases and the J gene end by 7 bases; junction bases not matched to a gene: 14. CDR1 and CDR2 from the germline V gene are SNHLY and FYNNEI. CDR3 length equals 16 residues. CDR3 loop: CASSPIWEGLLNEQFF. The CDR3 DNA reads TGTGCCAGCAGTCCCATCTGGGAGGGCCTCTTGAATGAGCAGTTCTTC.